This entry is about one T cell receptor (beta chain). The data were obtained in a study of blood T cell repertoires in COVID-19. The junction had 7 bases not matched to a gene; V was cut back by 10 bases and J by 7 bases. The CDR3 contains 15 residues. Germline V CDR1 and CDR2: SGHVS, FQNEAQ. The table came from immunoSEQ multiplex PCR; TCRdb's copy has only in-frame clones and leaves some out. The sample records around 270,000 clones, about 89% being singletons. The origin of this receptor is a man between 35 and 55 years old with acute or convalescent COVID-19. Sequencing was performed on peripheral blood. The rearrangement links TRBV7-8 to TRBJ2-1; 16 bases are shared with TRBD2. The DNA of the CDR3 is TGTGCCACCAACCCGGGACTAGCGGGAGGGAATGAGCAGTTCTTC. This gives the protein CATNPGLAGGNEQFF. The full variable domain, rest sourced from reference TRBV7-8 and TRBJ2-1, is GAGVSQSPRYKVAKRGQDVALRCDPISGHVSLFWYQQALGQGPEFLTYFQNEAQLDKSGLPSDRFFAERPEGSVSTLKIQRTQQEDSAVYLCATNPGLAGGNEQFFGPGTRLTVL.